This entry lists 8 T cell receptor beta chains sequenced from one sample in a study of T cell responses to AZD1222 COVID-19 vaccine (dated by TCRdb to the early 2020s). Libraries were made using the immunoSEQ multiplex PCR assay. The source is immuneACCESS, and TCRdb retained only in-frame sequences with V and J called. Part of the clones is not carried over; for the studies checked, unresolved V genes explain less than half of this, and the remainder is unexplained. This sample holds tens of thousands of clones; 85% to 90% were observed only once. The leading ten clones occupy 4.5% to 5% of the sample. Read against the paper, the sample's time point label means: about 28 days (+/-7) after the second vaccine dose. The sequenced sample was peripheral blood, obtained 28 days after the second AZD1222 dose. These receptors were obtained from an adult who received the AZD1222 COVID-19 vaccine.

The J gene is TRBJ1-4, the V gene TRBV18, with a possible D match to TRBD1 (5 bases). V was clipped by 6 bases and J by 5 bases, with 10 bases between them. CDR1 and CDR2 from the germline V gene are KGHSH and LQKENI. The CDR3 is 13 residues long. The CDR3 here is CASSRGRNEKLFF. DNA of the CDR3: TGTGCCAGCTCGAGGGGACGGAATGAAAAACTGTTTTTT.

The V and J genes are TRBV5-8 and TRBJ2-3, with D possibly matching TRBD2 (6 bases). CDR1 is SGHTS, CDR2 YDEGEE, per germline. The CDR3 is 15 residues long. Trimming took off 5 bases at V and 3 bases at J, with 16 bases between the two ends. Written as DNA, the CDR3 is TGTGCCAGCAGAACAGGACCGGGAGAGACAGATACGCAGTATTTT. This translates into CASRTGPGETDTQYF.

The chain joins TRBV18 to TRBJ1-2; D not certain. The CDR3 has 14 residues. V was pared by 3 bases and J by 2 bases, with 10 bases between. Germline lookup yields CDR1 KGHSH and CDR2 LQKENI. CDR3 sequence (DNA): TGTGCCAGCTCACCTAATGACGGAAACTATGGCTACACCTTC. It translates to CASSPNDGNYGYTF.

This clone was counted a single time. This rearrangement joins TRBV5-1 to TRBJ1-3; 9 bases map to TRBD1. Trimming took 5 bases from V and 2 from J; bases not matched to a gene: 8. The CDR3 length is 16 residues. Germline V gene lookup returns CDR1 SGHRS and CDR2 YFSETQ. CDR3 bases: TGCGCCAGCAGATTAGGGACAGGGCTGGCTGGAAACACCATATATTTT. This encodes CASRLGTGLAGNTIYF.

In DNA, the CDR3 is TGTGCCAGCAGCTTCCCTCAAAGCGAGACCCAGTACTTC. It yields the protein CASSFPQSETQYF. The V gene is TRBV5-8, the J gene TRBJ2-5; D remains ambiguous. Germline V CDR1 and CDR2: SGHTS, YDEGEE. This CDR3 comprises 13 residues. Trimming took 2 bases from V and 5 from J, leaving 10 bases between them.

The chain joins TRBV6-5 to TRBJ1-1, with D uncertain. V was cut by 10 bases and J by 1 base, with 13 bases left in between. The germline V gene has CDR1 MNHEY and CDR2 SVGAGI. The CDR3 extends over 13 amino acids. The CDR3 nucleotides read TGTGCCACCGCCCTGAACCAGAACACTGAAGCTTTCTTT. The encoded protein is CATALNQNTEAFF.

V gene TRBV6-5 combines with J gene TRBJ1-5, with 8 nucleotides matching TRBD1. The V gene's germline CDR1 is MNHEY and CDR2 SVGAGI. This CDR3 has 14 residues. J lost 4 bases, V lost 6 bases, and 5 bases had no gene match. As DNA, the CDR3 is TGTGCCAGCAGAAGGACAGGGAGGAATCAGCCCCAGCATTTT. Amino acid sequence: CASRRTGRNQPQHF.

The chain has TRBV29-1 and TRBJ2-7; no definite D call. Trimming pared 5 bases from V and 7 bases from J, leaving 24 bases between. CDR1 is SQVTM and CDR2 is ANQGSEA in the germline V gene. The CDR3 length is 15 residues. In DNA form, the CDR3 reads TGCAGCGTTTCGGGTGCGACAACCTCGAGACGGGAGCAGTACTTC. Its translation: CSVSGATTSRREQYF.